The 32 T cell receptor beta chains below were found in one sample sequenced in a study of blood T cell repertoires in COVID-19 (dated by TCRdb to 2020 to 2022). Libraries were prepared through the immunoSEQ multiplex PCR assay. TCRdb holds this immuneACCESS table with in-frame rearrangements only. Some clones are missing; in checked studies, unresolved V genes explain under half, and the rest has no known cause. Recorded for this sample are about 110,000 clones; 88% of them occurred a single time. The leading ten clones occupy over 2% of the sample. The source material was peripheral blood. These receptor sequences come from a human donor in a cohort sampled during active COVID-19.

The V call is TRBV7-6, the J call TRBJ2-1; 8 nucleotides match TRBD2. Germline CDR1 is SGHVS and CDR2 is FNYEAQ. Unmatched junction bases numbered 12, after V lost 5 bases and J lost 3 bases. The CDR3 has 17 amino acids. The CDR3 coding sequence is TGTGCCAGCAGCCCGGGGGGGGCAGGGGCGAACTACAATGAGCAGTTCTTC. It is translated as CASSPGGAGANYNEQFF. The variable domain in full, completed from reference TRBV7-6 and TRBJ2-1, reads GAGVSQSPRYKVTKRGQDVALRCDPISGHVSLYWYRQALGQGPEFLTYFNYEAQQDKSGLPNDRFSAERPEGSISTLTIQRTEQRDSAMYRCASSPGGAGANYNEQFFGPGTRLTVL.

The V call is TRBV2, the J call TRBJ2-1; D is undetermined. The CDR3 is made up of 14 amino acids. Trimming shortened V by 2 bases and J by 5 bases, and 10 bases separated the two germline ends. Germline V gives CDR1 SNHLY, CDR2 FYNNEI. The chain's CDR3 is CASSEPYRNNEQFF. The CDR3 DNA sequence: TGTGCCAGCAGTGAACCGTACAGAAACAATGAGCAGTTCTTC.

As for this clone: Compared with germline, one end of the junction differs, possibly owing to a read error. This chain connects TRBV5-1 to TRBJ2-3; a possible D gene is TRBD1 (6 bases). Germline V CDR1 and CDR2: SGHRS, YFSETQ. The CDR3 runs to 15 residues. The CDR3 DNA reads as TGCGCCAGCAGGGAATTGGGCAGGGGCACAGATATGCAGTATTTT. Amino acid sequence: CASRELGRGTDMQYF. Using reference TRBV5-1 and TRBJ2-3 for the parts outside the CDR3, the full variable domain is KAGVTQTPRYLIKTRGQQVTLSCSPISGHRSVSWYQQTPGQGLQFLFEYFSETQRNKGNFPGRFSGRQFSNSRSEMNVSTLELGDSALYLCASRELGRGTDMQYFGPGTRLTVL.

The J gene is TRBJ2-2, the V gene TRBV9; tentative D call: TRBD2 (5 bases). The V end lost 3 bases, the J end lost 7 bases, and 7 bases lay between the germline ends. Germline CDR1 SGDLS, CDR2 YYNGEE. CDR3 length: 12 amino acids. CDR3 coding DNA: TGTGCCAGCAGCGGGGAGTACGGGGAGCTGTTTTTT. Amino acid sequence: CASSGEYGELFF.

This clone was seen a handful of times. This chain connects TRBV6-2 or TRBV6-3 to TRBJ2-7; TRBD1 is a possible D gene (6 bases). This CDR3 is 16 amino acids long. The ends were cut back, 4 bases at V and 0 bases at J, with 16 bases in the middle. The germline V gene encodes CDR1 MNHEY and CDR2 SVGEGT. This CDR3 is CASSSAGVLPSYEQYF. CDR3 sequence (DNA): TGTGCCAGCAGTTCCGCAGGGGTCCTACCCTCCTACGAGCAGTACTTC.

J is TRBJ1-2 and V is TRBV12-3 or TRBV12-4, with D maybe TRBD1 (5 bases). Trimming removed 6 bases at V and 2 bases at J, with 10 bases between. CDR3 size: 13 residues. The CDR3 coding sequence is TGTGCCAGCAGGGGGCGACTCAACTATGGCTACACCTTC. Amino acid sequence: CASRGRLNYGYTF.

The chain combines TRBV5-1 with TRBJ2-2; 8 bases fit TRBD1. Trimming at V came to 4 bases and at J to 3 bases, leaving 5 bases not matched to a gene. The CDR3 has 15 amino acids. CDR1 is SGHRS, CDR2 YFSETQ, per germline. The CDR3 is CASSPGQGHTGELFF. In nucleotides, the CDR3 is TGCGCCAGCAGCCCAGGACAGGGACACACCGGGGAGCTGTTTTTT.

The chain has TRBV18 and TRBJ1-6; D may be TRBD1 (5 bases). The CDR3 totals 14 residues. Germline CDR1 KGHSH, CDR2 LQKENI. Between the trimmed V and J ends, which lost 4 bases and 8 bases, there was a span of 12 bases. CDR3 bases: TGTGCCAGCTCACGGGGCGGCGGGGATTCACCCCTCCACTTT. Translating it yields CASSRGGGDSPLHF.

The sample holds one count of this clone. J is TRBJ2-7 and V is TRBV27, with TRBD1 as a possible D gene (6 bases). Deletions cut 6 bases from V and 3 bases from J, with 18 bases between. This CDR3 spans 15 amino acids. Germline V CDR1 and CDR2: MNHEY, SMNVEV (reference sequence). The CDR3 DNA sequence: TGTGCCAGCAGCCCCATCCTGGGGGCCTTCTACGAGCAGTACTTC. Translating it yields CASSPILGAFYEQYF.

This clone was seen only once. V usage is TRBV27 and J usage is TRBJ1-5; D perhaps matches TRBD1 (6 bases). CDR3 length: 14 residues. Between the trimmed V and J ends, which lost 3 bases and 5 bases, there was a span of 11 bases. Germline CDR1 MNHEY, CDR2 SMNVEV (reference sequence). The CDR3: CASSFQGLHQPQHF. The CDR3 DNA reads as TGTGCCAGCAGTTTCCAGGGGCTTCATCAGCCCCAGCATTTT.

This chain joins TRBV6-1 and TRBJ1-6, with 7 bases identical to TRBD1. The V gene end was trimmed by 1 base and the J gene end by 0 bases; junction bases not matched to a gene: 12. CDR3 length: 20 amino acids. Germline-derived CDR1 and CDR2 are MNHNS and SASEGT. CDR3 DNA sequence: TGTGCCAGCAGTGAAGGGAGAACAGGGGTTCCGAGCTCCTATAATTCACCCCTCCACTTT. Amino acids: CASSEGRTGVPSSYNSPLHF.

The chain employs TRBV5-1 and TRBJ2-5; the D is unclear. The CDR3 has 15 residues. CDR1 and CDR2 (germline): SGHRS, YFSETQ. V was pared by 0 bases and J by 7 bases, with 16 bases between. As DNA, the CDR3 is TGCGCCAGCAGCTTGGAAGGTTGGTCCTCAGGGACCCAGTACTTC. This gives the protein CASSLEGWSSGTQYF.

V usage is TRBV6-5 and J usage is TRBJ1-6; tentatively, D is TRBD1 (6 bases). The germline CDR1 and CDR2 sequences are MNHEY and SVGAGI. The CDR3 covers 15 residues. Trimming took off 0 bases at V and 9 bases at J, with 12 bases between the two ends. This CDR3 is CASSYSYRAGSPLHF. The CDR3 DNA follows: TGTGCCAGCAGTTACTCCTACAGGGCAGGTTCACCCCTCCACTTT.

CDR3 DNA sequence: TGCGCCAGCAGCTTGGGACAGGGGCTGAACACTGAAGCTTTCTTT. This gives the protein CASSLGQGLNTEAFF. This chain links TRBV5-1 with TRBJ1-1; TRBD1 matches 8 bases. The CDR3 has 15 amino acids. Germline assignment: CDR1 SGHRS and CDR2 YFSETQ. Trimming took 0 bases from V and 0 from J; bases not matched to a gene: 1.

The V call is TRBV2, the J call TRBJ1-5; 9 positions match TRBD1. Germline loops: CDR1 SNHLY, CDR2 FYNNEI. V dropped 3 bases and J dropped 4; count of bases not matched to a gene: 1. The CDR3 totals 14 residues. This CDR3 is CASSDDRGNQPQHF. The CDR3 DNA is TGTGCCAGCAGTGATGACAGGGGGAATCAGCCCCAGCATTTT.

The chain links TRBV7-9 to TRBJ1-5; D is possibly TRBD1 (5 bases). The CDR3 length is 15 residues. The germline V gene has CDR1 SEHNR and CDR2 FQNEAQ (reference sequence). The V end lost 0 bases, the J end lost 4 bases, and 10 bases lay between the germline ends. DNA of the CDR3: TGTGCCAGCAGCTTAGCCGGGACTCAGAATCAGCCCCAGCATTTT. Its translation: CASSLAGTQNQPQHF.

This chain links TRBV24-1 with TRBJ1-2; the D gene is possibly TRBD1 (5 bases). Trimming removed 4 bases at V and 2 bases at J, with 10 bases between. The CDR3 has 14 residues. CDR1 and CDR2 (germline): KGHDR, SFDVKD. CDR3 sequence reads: CATSDRGLNYGYTF. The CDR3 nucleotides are TGTGCCACCAGTGACCGGGGACTGAACTATGGCTACACCTTC.

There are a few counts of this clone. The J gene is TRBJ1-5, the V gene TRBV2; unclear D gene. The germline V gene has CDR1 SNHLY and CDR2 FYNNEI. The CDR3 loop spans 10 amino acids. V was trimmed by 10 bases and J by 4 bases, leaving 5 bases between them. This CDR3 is CAIRNQPQHF. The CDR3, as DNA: TGTGCCATCCGTAATCAGCCCCAGCATTTT.

The CDR3, as DNA: TGTGCCACCAGGGAAGCTCCCTCTAGCAATCAGCCCCAGCATTTT. This gives the protein CATREAPSSNQPQHF. The chain has TRBV6-1 and TRBJ1-5, with D possibly being TRBD1 (5 bases). V was trimmed by 10 bases and J by 0 bases, leaving 16 bases between them. The CDR3 loop spans 15 amino acids. The germline V gene has CDR1 MNHNS and CDR2 SASEGT.

The CDR3 DNA is TGTGCCAGCAGTAATCAGGGACTGGGGGTTAACACTGAAGCTTTCTTT. Its protein is CASSNQGLGVNTEAFF. The chain recombines TRBV2 with TRBJ1-1, with D possibly TRBD1 on 5 matching bases. Trimming cost V 5 bases and J 2 bases, with 18 bases left between them. The CDR3 covers 16 residues. Germline values: CDR1 SNHLY, CDR2 FYNNEI.

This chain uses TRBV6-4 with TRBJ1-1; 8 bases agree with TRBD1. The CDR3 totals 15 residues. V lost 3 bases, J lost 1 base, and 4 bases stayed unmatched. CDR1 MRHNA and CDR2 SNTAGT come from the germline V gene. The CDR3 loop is CASSETGVRNTEAFF. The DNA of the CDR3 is TGTGCCAGCAGTGAGACAGGGGTTCGGAACACTGAAGCTTTCTTT.

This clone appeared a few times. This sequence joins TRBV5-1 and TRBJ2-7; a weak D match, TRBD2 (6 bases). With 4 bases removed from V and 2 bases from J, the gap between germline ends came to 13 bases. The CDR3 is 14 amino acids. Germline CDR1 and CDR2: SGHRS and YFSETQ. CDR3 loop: CASSHPGLPYEQYF. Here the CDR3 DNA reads TGCGCCAGCAGCCACCCGGGACTTCCCTACGAGCAGTACTTC.

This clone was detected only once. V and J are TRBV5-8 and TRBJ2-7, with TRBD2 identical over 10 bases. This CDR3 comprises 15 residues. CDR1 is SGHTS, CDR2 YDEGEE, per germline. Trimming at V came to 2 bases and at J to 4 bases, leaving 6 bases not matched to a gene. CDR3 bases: TGTGCCAGCAGCTTTACCACTAGCGGGAAGTACGAGCAGTACTTC. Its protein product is CASSFTTSGKYEQYF.

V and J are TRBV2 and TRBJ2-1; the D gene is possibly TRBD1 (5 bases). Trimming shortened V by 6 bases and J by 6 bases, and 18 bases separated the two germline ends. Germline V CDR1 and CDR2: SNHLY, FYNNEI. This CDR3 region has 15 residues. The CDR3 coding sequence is TGTGCCAGCAGAGTTAGTGGCAGAAGGGGCAATGAGCAGTTCTTC. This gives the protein CASRVSGRRGNEQFF.

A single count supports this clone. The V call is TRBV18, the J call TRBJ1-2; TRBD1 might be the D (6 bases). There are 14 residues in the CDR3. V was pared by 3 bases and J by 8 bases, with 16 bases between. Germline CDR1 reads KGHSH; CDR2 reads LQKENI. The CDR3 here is CASSPSTGDLGYTF. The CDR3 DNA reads TGTGCCAGCTCACCCTCGACAGGAGACTTAGGCTACACCTTC.

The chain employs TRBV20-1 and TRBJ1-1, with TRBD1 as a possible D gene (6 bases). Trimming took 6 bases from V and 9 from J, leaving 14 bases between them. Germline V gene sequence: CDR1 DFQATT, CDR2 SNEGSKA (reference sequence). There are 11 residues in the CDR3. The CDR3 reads CSADAGEQAFF. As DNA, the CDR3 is TGCAGTGCCGATGCAGGGGAGCAAGCTTTCTTT.

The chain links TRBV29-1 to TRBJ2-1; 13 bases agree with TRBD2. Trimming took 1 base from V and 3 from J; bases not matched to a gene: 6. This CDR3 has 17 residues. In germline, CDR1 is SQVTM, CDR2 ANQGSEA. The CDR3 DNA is TGCAGCGTTGAAGGGACTAGCGGGAGTTCTAACTACAATGAGCAGTTCTTC. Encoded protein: CSVEGTSGSSNYNEQFF.

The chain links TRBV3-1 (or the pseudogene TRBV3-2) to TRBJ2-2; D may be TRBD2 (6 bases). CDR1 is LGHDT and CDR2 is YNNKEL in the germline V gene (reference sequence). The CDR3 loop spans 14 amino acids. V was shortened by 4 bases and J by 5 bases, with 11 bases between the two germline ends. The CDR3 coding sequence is TGTGCCAGCAGCCGTCGGGGGTCGACCGGGGAGCTGTTTTTT. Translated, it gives CASSRRGSTGELFF.

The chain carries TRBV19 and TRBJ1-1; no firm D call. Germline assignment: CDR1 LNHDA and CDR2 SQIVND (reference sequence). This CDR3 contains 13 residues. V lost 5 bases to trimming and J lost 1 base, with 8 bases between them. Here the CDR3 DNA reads TGTGCCAGTAGTGTATCAGGGAACACTGAAGCTTTCTTT. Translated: CASSVSGNTEAFF.

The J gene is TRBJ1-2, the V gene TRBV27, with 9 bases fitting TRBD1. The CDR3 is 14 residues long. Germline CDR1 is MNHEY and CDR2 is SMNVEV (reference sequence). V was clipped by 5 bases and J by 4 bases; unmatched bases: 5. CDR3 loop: CASSRTGGGYGYTF. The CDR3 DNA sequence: TGTGCCAGCAGTAGAACAGGGGGCGGCTATGGCTACACCTTC.

The CDR3 loop is CATSDRTATRYNEQFF. As DNA, the CDR3 is TGTGCCACCAGTGACCGGACAGCTACTCGATACAATGAGCAGTTCTTC. This chain connects TRBV24-1 to TRBJ2-1, with D possibly TRBD1 on 6 matching bases. The V gene's germline CDR1 is KGHDR and CDR2 SFDVKD. Trimming took off 4 bases at V and 4 bases at J, with 16 bases between the two ends. The CDR3 covers 16 residues.

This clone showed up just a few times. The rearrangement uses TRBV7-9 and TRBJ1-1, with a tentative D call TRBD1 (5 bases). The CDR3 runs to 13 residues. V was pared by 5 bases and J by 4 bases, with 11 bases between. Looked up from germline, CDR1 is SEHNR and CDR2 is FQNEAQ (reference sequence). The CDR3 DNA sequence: TGTGCCAGCAGCCGCCTGGGGGGCACTGAAGCTTTCTTT. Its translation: CASSRLGGTEAFF.